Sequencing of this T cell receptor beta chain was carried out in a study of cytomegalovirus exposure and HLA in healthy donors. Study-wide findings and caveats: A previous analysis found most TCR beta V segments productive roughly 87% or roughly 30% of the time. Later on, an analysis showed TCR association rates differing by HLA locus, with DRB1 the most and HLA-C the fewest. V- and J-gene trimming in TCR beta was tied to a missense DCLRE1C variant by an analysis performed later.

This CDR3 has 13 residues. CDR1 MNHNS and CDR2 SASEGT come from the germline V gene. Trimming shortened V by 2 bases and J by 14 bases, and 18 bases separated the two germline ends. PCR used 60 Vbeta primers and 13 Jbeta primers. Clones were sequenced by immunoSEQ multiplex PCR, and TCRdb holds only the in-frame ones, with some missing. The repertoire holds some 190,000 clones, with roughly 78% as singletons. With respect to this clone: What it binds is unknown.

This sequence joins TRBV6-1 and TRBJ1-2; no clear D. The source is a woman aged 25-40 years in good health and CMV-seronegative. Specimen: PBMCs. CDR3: CASSETPTSRRTF. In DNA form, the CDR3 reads TGTGCCAGCAGTGAAACCCCGACATCACGGAGGACCTTC.